Listed below are T cell receptor beta chains from one sample, sequenced in a study of T cell repertoires in cytomegalovirus infection. TCRdb ran MiXCR on the reads and lists one entry per CDR3 protein. Seen here are 150,000 to 200,000 distinct CDR3 sequences, 17% observed once, and the top ten hold around 20%. Source material: CD8+ T cells from PBMCs. These TCRs come from a human donor in good health (CMV status not recorded). Some clones in this sample may be carry-over from other donors' samples. CDR3s leave out the opening cysteine and the closing phenylalanine or tryptophan. D genes are given only for firm matches.

v_gene	len	j_gene	d_gene	CDR3aa
TRBV10-3	12	TRBJ1-1	-	AISESGGRTEAF
TRBV12-3/TRBV12-4	13	TRBJ2-1	-	ASSIGQGIYNEQF
TRBV7-6	13	TRBJ2-1	-	ASSFGGAPYNEQF
TRBV6-5	11	TRBJ1-2	-	ASSFGPPYGYT
TRBV20-1	12	TRBJ2-5	-	SARKTEDQETQY
TRBV7-8	18	TRBJ2-3	TRBD2	ASSLFPPRLAGGPGDTQY
TRBV27	12	TRBJ1-2	-	ASSSTGTNYGYT
TRBV28	12	TRBJ1-2	-	ASRAGKGPRGYT
TRBV10-3	10	TRBJ2-7	-	AIRTGNYEQY
TRBV7-2	12	TRBJ2-7	TRBD1	ASSGGRGFYEQY